Below are 10 T cell receptor beta chains sequenced from a single sample in a study of beta chain features in type 1 diabetes. The study, taken as a whole, reports: Significant though moderate, a shortening of TCRB CDR3s appeared in all four CD4+ subsets of Type 1 diabetes patients.

As every portion of the isolated RNA was reverse transcribed, the sequencing read expressed TCRB transcripts. Clones were sequenced by immunoSEQ multiplex PCR, and TCRdb holds only the in-frame ones, with some missing. This sample has roughly 100,000 clones, with under 30% found just once. For these receptors, no antigen is known. The source material was central memory CD4+ T cells from blood. All receptors come from a woman under 30 with type 1 diabetes.

The chain combines TRBV10-3 with TRBJ2-7; TRBD1 might be the D (5 bases). With 6 bases removed from V and 9 bases from J, the gap between germline ends came to 15 bases. From germline, CDR1 is ENHRY and CDR2 SYGVKD. The CDR3 extends over 12 amino acids. This CDR3 is CAIRSIQGAQYV. The CDR3 DNA sequence: TGTGCCATCAGAAGTATACAAGGGGCGCAGTACGTC.

This clone came up many times. The rearrangement joins TRBV29-1 to TRBJ2-1; 9 nucleotides line up with TRBD2. With 5 bases clipped from V and 5 bases from J, the junction kept 7 bases outside the gene matches. The V gene's germline CDR1 is SQVTM and CDR2 ANQGSEA. CDR3 length equals 14 residues. The CDR3 spells CSVRLADLNNEQFF. As DNA, the CDR3 is TGCAGCGTTCGACTAGCGGACTTAAACAATGAGCAGTTCTTC.

A single count supports this clone. This chain uses TRBV7-2 with TRBJ2-7; 8 bases fit TRBD1. The CDR3 runs 15 residues. Trimming removed 4 bases from V and 3 bases from J; junction bases left unmatched: 8. Germline lookup yields CDR1 SGHTA and CDR2 FQGNSA. The CDR3 DNA is TGTGCCAGCAGCTACTTCCCGGGACAGGTCTACGAGCAGTACTTC. Amino acids: CASSYFPGQVYEQYF.

V is TRBV7-2 and J is TRBJ2-7; D gene ambiguous. V shed 5 bases and J shed 1 base, with 12 bases lying between them. This CDR3 has 14 residues. CDR1 and CDR2 from the germline V gene are SGHTA and FQGNSA. The CDR3 nucleotides are TGTGCCAGCAGCAAGCGCACGCGATCCTACGAGCAGTACTTC. This encodes CASSKRTRSYEQYF.

The chain recombines TRBV6-1 with TRBJ2-7; 15 bases line up with TRBD2. There are 20 residues in the CDR3. The V segment lost 2 bases and the J segment 5 bases; nucleotides outside the gene matches: 16. The V gene's germline CDR1 is MNHNS and CDR2 SASEGT. The CDR3 DNA reads TGTGCCAGCAGTGAAAGGCAGGGAGGACTAGCGGGAGGGCCATATAACGAGCAGTACGTC. Its protein is CASSERQGGLAGGPYNEQYV.

This clone was seen more than once but under ten times. The CDR3 coding sequence is TGTGCCAGTAGTGTTCTAGCGGGCAACACCGGGGAGCTGTTTTTT. It specifies CASSVLAGNTGELFF. The chain is built from TRBV19 and TRBJ2-2, with 8 nucleotides matching TRBD2. Unmatched junction bases numbered 4, after V lost 5 bases and J lost 2 bases. Germline assignment: CDR1 LNHDA and CDR2 SQIVND (reference sequence). This CDR3 contains 15 residues.

This clone was found a few times. The chain combines TRBV27 with TRBJ2-1, with 7 bases that match TRBD2. Germline loops: CDR1 MNHEY, CDR2 SMNVEV (reference sequence). The CDR3 has 15 amino acids. The J segment lost 1 base and the V segment lost 6 bases, leaving 6 bases of the junction unmatched. CDR3 coding DNA: TGTGCCAGCAGCAGGGACTACGCGTCCTACAATGAGCAGTTCTTC. Translated, it gives CASSRDYASYNEQFF.

This clone was detected once. This chain connects TRBV10-1 to TRBJ2-2; 9 nucleotides match TRBD1. J was trimmed by 7 bases and V by 0 bases; bases with no gene match: 9. This CDR3 region has 17 residues. Germline CDR1 WNHNN, CDR2 SYGVQD (reference sequence). The CDR3 sequence: CASSESGQGRSNGELFF. CDR3 nucleotides: TGCGCCAGCAGTGAGTCGGGACAGGGCCGATCTAACGGGGAGCTGTTTTTT.

Written as DNA, the CDR3 is TGTGCCAGCAGTGCGCGACTCCCTAGCACAGATACGCAGTATTTT. Its protein is CASSARLPSTDTQYF. This chain links TRBV2 with TRBJ2-3; D is undetermined. Germline V gene data show CDR1 as SNHLY and CDR2 as FYNNEI. V was cut by 4 bases and J by 0 bases, with 11 bases left in between. This CDR3 contains 15 residues. The whole variable domain, filled in from reference TRBV2 and TRBJ2-3, reads EPEVTQTPSHQVTQMGQEVILRCVPISNHLYFYWYRQILGQKVEFLVSFYNNEISEKSEIFDDQFSVERPDGSNFTLKIRSTKLEDSAMYFCASSARLPSTDTQYFGPGTRLTVL.

V is TRBV6-5 and J is TRBJ2-7, with 10 bases lining up with TRBD2. Per the germline V gene, CDR1 is MNHEY and CDR2 is SVGAGI. The CDR3 is 14 residues long. V was clipped by 4 bases and J by 4 bases; unmatched bases: 4. CDR3 in amino acids: CASSSSGRGYEQYF. The CDR3 DNA reads TGTGCCAGCAGTTCTAGCGGGAGAGGGTACGAGCAGTACTTC.